This T cell receptor (beta chain) was identified in a study of T cell responses to AZD1222 COVID-19 vaccine. Study details: It was second doses at about 4 or about 12 weeks that were pooled. Study conclusions and caveats: Increases in Spike-specific TCR breadth and depth were seen after two AZD1222 doses. Vaccine-related CD4 TCRs covered spike, predominating at 160-218 and 743-854.

Regarding this clone: Its specificity is unknown.

The CDR3 totals 14 residues. Germline V gene lookup returns CDR1 MGHRA and CDR2 YSYEKL. V dropped 1 base and J dropped 14 bases, with 15 bases sitting between them. Method: immunoSEQ multiplex PCR; TCRdb's copy keeps in-frame clones and lacks some. The sample has 77,000 or so clones, 80% to 90% seen once. V usage is TRBV4-1 and J usage is TRBJ1-6; D is uncertain. The sequencing here drew on peripheral blood, taken on day 0 of AZD1222 vaccination. The sequence derives from an adult in good health. The CDR3 DNA reads as TGCGCCAGCAGCCAAGTTGGGCCAGCCTTCACCCTCCACTTT. As protein: CASSQVGPAFTLHF.